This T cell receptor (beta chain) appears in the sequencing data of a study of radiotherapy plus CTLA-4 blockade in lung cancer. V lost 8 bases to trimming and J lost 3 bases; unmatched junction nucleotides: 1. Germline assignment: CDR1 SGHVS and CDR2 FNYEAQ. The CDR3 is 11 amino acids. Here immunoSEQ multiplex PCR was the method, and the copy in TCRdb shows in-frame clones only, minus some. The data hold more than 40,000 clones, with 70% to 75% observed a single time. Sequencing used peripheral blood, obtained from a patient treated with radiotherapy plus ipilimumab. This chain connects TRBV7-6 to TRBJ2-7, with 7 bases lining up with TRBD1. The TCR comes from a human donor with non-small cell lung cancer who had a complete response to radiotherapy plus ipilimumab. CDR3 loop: CASQGVYEQYF. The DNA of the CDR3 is TGTGCCAGCCAGGGGGTCTACGAGCAGTACTTC.